This TCR beta chain was recorded in a study of T cells in Graves' hyperthyroidism and ophthalmopathy. General study points: Ophthalmopathy prediction by the model preceded onset by a median approximately 5.9 months.

Enrolled ophthalmopathy patients presented with a Clinical Activity Score of at least 3, a NOSPECS grade of at least 4, and disease duration under 3 months. Exclusion of a patient resulted from uncontrolled infection, other autoimmune disease, pregnancy or lactation. The J segment lost 9 bases and the V segment lost 5 bases, leaving 7 bases of the junction unmatched. In germline, CDR1 is LGHDT, CDR2 YNNKEL (reference sequence). The CDR3 is 15 residues long. Of note for this clonotype: Its antigen is unknown.

RNA transcripts provided the source from which TCR beta CDR3 regions were amplified. TCR CDR3 regions were first amplified by RT-PCR with HTBI primers. A single record per CDR3 protein comes from TCRdb applying MiXCR to the multiplex PCR reads. The top ten hold under 35% of the sample, which has about 640,000 distinct CDR3 sequences, less than 25% seen once. The origin of this receptor is a man aged 25-45 years with Graves' ophthalmopathy. The sequenced sample consisted of blood. The chain uses TRBV3-1 and TRBJ1-6, with 10 bases matching TRBD1. CDR3 region: CASSVGTGEISPLHF. CDR3 coding DNA: TGTGCCAGCAGCGTCGGGACAGGGGAGATTTCACCCCTCCACTTT.